Shown below are 3 T cell receptor beta chains from a single sample sequenced in a study of response to subunit inactivated influenza vaccine. TCRdb redid the calling of the RT-PCR reads with MiXCR, one entry per CDR3 protein. The sample yields roughly 760,000 distinct CDR3 sequences, about 20% seen once. The input for sequencing was PBMCs from blood, taken about 5 days after vaccination. These receptors were taken from a man aged 50-59 years who received an inactivated influenza vaccine.

This sequence joins TRBV5-1 and TRBJ2-1, with TRBD1 matching over 12 bases. Looked up from germline, CDR1 is SGHRS and CDR2 is YFSETQ. With 4 bases clipped from V and 2 bases from J, the junction kept 7 bases outside the gene matches. The CDR3 has 17 residues. CDR3 protein: CASSETGTGGAYNEQFF. The CDR3 bases are TGCGCCAGCAGCGAGACCGGGACAGGGGGCGCCTACAATGAGCAGTTCTTC.

V gene TRBV24-1 combines with J gene TRBJ2-1; D is possibly TRBD1 (6 bases). Germline CDR1 reads KGHDR; CDR2 reads SFDVKD. The CDR3 extends over 13 amino acids. The V gene lost 3 bases and the J gene lost 7 bases, with 9 bases spanning the gap. CDR3: CATSDTTGNEQFF. The DNA of the CDR3 is TGTGCCACCAGTGATACCACAGGGAATGAGCAGTTCTTC.

This clonotype was observed a handful of times. The V call is TRBV20-1, the J call TRBJ2-5; 11 bases are a match to TRBD2. Germline assignment: CDR1 DFQATT and CDR2 SNEGSKA (reference sequence). V was clipped by 1 base and J by 2 bases; unmatched bases: 3. The CDR3 runs 15 residues. DNA for the CDR3: TGCAGTGCTAGAGCTAGCGGGGGGCGACAAGAGACCCAGTACTTC. Translating gives CSARASGGRQETQYF.